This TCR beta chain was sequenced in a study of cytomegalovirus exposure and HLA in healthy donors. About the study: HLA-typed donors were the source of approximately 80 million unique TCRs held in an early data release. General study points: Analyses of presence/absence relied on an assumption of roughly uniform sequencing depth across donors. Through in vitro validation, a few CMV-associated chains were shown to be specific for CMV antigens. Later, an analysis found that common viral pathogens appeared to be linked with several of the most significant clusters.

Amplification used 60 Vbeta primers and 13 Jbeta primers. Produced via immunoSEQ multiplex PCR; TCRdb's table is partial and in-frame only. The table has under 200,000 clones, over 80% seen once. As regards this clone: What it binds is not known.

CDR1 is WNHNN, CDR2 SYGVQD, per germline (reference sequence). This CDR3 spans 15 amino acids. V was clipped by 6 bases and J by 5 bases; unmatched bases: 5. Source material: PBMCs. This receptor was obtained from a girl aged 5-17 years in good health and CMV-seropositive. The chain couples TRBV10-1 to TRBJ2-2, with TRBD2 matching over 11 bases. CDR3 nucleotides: TGCGCCAGCAGGGAGCGACTAGCGGGAACCGGGGAGCTGTTTTTT. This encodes CASRERLAGTGELFF.